This T cell receptor beta chain was sequenced in a study of cytomegalovirus exposure and HLA in healthy donors (dated by TCRdb to the late 2010s). Concerning the study at large: In an earlier analysis of 550 to 750 of the donors, around 290 Gb of sequence data and just under 120 million unique TCR beta sequences from about 179 million T cells were reported. The study aimed to test whether signatures of past pathogen exposure could be identified by cataloging public T cell receptors. In the later analysis, no new phenotypic data were used to find candidate immune exposures; instead, reliance was placed on TCR beta sequences and their occurrence across donors. Four to six DR-DQ haplotypes were handled as single units for association and clustering, since linkage in the cohort was strong. Of the 398 genotyped donors, less than 90% were placed in the genetic ancestry cluster associated with self-reported Caucasian donors. To predict cytomegalovirus infection status, the study combined high-throughput TCR immunosequencing, statistical association of individual TCRs with disease status, and machine learning. An early release that covered more than 550 HLA-typed donors contained about 300 gigabases of sequencing data and tens of millions of unique TCR sequences. Among about 400 genotyped donors of the cohort, an average of approximately 240,000 unique TCR beta nucleotide sequences was sequenced per donor, of which approximately 18% were non-productive. Using immunosequencing, the study profiled T cell repertoires from about 610 subjects and related those repertoires to cytomegalovirus serostatus. Donor age, sex, ethnicity and CMV serostatus were compiled alongside the repertoire data. Typing coverage varied by locus: roughly 629-640 donors for A, B, C, DRB1 and DQB1; approximately 520 for DQA1; approximately 610 for DPA1; more than 450 for DPB1. All discovery cohort repertoires had been generated using a single sequencing platform. An earlier analysis of approximately 500 of the donors applied high-throughput TCR beta sequencing to assess whether each TCR beta V gene segment acted as functional or pseudogenic. Both class I and class II loci were covered by HLA typing, at four-digit resolution. In a later genetic analysis, genome-wide SNP genotypes for about 55% of the roughly 670 donors were used, and that subset was treated as a discovery cohort. Along with the roughly 670-subject first cohort, a separate validation cohort of around 120 different subjects was used. In a later analysis, previously published TCR beta repertoires from more than 500 donors were re-analyzed and high-resolution HLA genotyping was added so that TCR occurrence patterns could be studied. Results and caveats for the whole study, not just this receptor: Most CMV-associated TCR beta chains appeared to be HLA-restricted in a later analysis, and the HLA associations seemed to be driven largely by CMV exposure. The classifier was reported to diagnose cytomegalovirus status with high specificity and sensitivity in both the original cohort and the validation cohort. A further reported finding was that TCR beta sequences accurately predicted the HLA-A and HLA-B alleles for most subjects in the first cohort. The presence/absence analyses assumed that sequencing depth was roughly uniform across donors, and that assumption may not be true. Across donors, most TCR sequences were observed very rarely, whereas some public TCRs were present in many individuals. Because HLA typing was missing for some donors at each locus, association tests included only the typed subset. Linkage disequilibrium might explain the correlated functional status among segregating V segments, but an unknown experimental factor could not be ruled out. A group of highly shared sequence variants was considered likely to be a technical artifact of the sequencing pipeline. A later genetic analysis associated a missense DCLRE1C variant with V-gene and J-gene trimming of TCR beta chains, and an independent cohort replicated the association. A later analysis associated 16,951 TCR beta sequences with specific HLA alleles at a false discovery rate of 0.05. According to a later analysis, TCR association rates differed among HLA loci, with DRB1 alleles showing the most associated TCRs and HLA-C alleles showing the fewest. Only TCR beta chains were sequenced in this cohort, and the absence of alpha or paired-chain data limited detectable features. A later genetic analysis reported fewer N-insertions in productive TCRs among donors in an Asian-associated ancestry cluster than the roughly 670-donor mean. Some IMGT-functional V segments, including TRBV6-2 and TRBV6-3, could not be distinguished by the 87-base-pair reads and were therefore excluded. A later analysis reported that several top co-occurrence clusters appeared linked to parvovirus B19, influenza, CMV and Epstein-Barr virus. The authors suggested that the approach could potentially be generalized to other disease states and immunological phenotypes. For the cohort, immune exposure information was limited to CMV serostatus. The study listed around 160 TCR beta chains as associated with cytomegalovirus. In an earlier analysis of about 600 of the donors, most TCR beta V segments appeared in productive rearrangements about 87% or about 30% of the time, broadly matching IMGT annotations. Compared with equally common non-associated chains, HLA-associated TCR beta chains in a later analysis were more clonally expanded and had lower generation probabilities. The earlier analysis of 587 of the donors excluded some 16 rarely observed V segments, including chromosome 9 orphons, because counts were too low. In vitro tests confirmed that a few of the cytomegalovirus-associated TCR beta chains recognize cytomegalovirus antigens. Strong co-occurrence of HLA alleles, especially DR and DQ, made assigning TCR associations to individual alleles difficult.

Based on the germline V gene, the CDR1 and CDR2 sequences are SNHLY and FYNNEI. V lost 8 bases and J lost 1 base, and the count of bases not matched to a germline gene is 7. The CDR3 runs 15 amino acids, cysteine and phenylalanine included. Only CDR3 DNA is held: 45 bases, read in frame from base 1. The cohort was made up of roughly 670 healthy bone marrow donors. Cohort members were all nominally healthy when sampled, although unrecorded immune exposures were likely present. The donor tested CMV seronegative and was one of the 352 seronegative cohort members. Each donor provided a peripheral blood sample, and peripheral blood mononuclear cells were used for TCR beta sequencing. Genomic DNA extraction from the blood cell samples was performed with the Qiagen DNeasy Blood Extraction Kit. With regard to this clone: Its specific antigen is unknown. The input lacks base qualities; no much larger clone sits a single base away.

Receptor libraries were prepared by the immunoSEQ multiplex PCR assay. For the multiplex PCR, a mixture combining 60 forward primers for TCR Vbeta segments and 13 reverse primers for TCR Jbeta segments was used. A multiplex PCR assay on genomic DNA amplified the CDR3 region of rearranged TCR beta genes. The amplified TCR beta libraries were sequenced on the Illumina HiSeq System as 87-base-pair reads. As for the authors' bioinformatics: A later analysis tallied 75 million to 85 million unique TCR beta chains across the 610 or so repertoires, and around 9.9 million of those chains were shared by two or more donors. Raw reads were error-corrected and collapsed into unique sequences with a nearest-neighbor algorithm that merged closely related sequences to remove PCR and sequencing errors. To assign V, D and J gene segments, CDR3 sequences were aligned to IMGT reference sequences. For a sequence to be retained, a match of at least six nucleotides was required to both a V gene segment and a J gene segment. A rearrangement was called productive if the CDR3 had no stop codons and remained in frame with V and J, and every other rearrangement was called non-productive. Following IMGT convention, CDR3 was defined as the stretch from the second conserved V-encoded cysteine up to the conserved J-encoded phenylalanine. The earlier analysis of roughly 590 of the donors excluded any sequence lacking an unambiguous match to a single V gene segment. An earlier analysis of a few hundred of the donors classified V segments as functional when productive rearrangements were above 56.7% and as segregating when the standard deviation between donors was above 5%. A statistical classification framework was developed to diagnose cytomegalovirus status using the catalog of TCR beta chain sequences. A later analysis assigned V and J genes by comparing TCR nucleotide sequences with IMGT/GENE-DB human TR gene sequences. Using the TCRdist pipeline, a later analysis assigned CDR3 sequences along with most-parsimonious VDJ recombination scenarios. A later analysis defined each TCR beta chain by its CDR3 amino acid sequence plus V-gene family, and excluded reads lacking a unique V-gene family. To address suspected cross-contamination and a sequencing artifact, a later analysis removed a few hundred highly shared, low-generation-probability nucleotide sequences. A later analysis calculated a clonal expansion index for each public chain from normalized within-repertoire ranks of inferred template counts. A later analysis computed generation probabilities with a VDJ recombination model fitted to out-of-frame rearrangements, and checked the results against IGoR. Hypergeometric tests were used in a later analysis to score TCR-TCR, TCR-HLA and TCR-CMV co-occurrence, with a repertoire-size bias correction applied to the TCR pairs. In a later analysis, false discovery rates were estimated by permuting HLA or CMV assignments 20 times. In a later analysis, co-occurring TCRs were grouped using DBSCAN, and TCRdist sequence similarity was added for clustering within HLA-allele-positive subsets. Repertoires with fewer than 30,000 or more than 120,000 public chains were left out of co-occurrence clustering, as were five repertoires with anomalous nucleotide sharing. Held by TCRdb, this immuneACCESS table contains in-frame sequences only and omits some clones. Under half of the omission traces to an unresolved V gene where checked; the cause of the rest is unknown. The V and J calls and clone size are taken from that table; D and trimming were inferred from the DNA. The sample table contains almost 200,000 clones; only one count was recorded for over 75% of them. The ten biggest clones cover approximately 2.4% of the sample.

Source material: PBMCs. Recombination joined TRBV2 with TRBJ1-5; TRBD1 matches 8 bases in the middle. The source of this sequence is a woman aged 50 to 60 in good health and CMV-seronegative. The CDR3 region has the sequence CASRRGLESNQPQHF. The sequenced DNA: TGTGCCAGCCGCAGGGGGCTGGAGAGCAATCAGCCCCAGCATTTT.